Each of the 24 T cell receptor beta chains below was sequenced from the same sample in a study of shared clonotypes between healthy human individuals. Produced via immunoSEQ multiplex PCR; TCRdb's table is partial and in-frame only. This table has about 79,000 clones, over 55% appearing once. Sequencing was done on a sample of memory CD8+ T cells sorted from blood. The subset is: CD45RO+ cells pooled with CCR7-negative TemRA cells. The receptors were gathered from a man aged 30-40 years in good health.

V gene TRBV5-1 combines with J gene TRBJ2-5; D remains ambiguous. V was trimmed by 2 bases and J by 5 bases, leaving 13 bases between them. This CDR3 comprises 14 residues. CDR1 is SGHRS and CDR2 is YFSETQ in the germline V gene. In DNA form, the CDR3 reads TGCGCCAGCAGCTTCGGATCCTTCGGGGAGACCCAGTACTTC. Amino acid sequence: CASSFGSFGETQYF.

Concerning this clone itself: This sample includes further DNA sequences coding for the same CDR3. The chain uses TRBV29-1 and TRBJ1-4; D perhaps matches TRBD1 (5 bases). This CDR3 is built from 12 residues. Germline CDR1 SQVTM, CDR2 ANQGSEA. V was shortened by 6 bases and J by 8 bases, with 13 bases between the two germline ends. Here the CDR3 reads CSVGQGGEKLFF. The CDR3 DNA is TGCAGCGTAGGCCAGGGTGGAGAAAAACTGTTTTTT.

This clone was recorded a few times. DNA of the CDR3: TGTGCCAGCACTGGGGGACTAGCGTTGTACAATGAGCAGTTCTTC. It codes for CASTGGLALYNEQFF. V and J are TRBV28 and TRBJ2-1; TRBD2 matches at 10 bases. Trimming removed 7 bases from V and 4 bases from J; junction bases left unmatched: 7. This CDR3 has 15 amino acids. Germline loops: CDR1 MDHEN, CDR2 SYDVKM.

The chain has TRBV28 and TRBJ1-5; 8 bases are shared with TRBD1. Germline CDR1 and CDR2: MDHEN and SYDVKM. The V gene end was trimmed by 4 bases and the J gene end by 0 bases; junction bases not matched to a gene: 8. There are 17 residues in the CDR3. CDR3 protein: CASSSGGKGSSNQPQHF. The CDR3 nucleotides read TGTGCCAGCAGTTCAGGGGGCAAGGGGTCTAGCAATCAGCCCCAGCATTTT.

This chain links TRBV19 with TRBJ2-1; the match to TRBD2 covers 14 bases. The germline V gene has CDR1 LNHDA and CDR2 SQIVND (reference sequence). There are 16 residues in the CDR3. With V trimmed by 3 bases and J by 6 bases, 4 bases remained unmatched. The CDR3 sequence: CASSMMGLAGVNEQFF. The CDR3 DNA is TGTGCCAGTAGTATGATGGGACTAGCGGGAGTCAATGAGCAGTTCTTC.

V is TRBV10-2 and J is TRBJ2-2, with D unclear. V was clipped by 6 bases and J by 2 bases, with 16 bases between them. The CDR3 totals 16 residues. Germline values: CDR1 WSHSY, CDR2 SAAADI. Here the CDR3 DNA reads TGCGCCAGCAGCGATATGGGCGGCAGAAACACCGGGGAGCTGTTTTTT. Encoded protein: CASSDMGGRNTGELFF.

The table lists this clone with many counts. The chain employs TRBV29-1 and TRBJ2-7; possible D gene TRBD1, 5 bases. CDR3 length equals 12 residues. V was shortened by 4 bases and J by 3 bases, with 10 bases between the two germline ends. The germline V gene encodes CDR1 SQVTM and CDR2 ANQGSEA. This CDR3 is CSVVTESYEQYF. CDR3 bases: TGCAGCGTTGTGACAGAGAGCTACGAGCAGTACTTC.

The chain joins TRBV9 to TRBJ1-4, with D perhaps TRBD1 (5 bases). Trimming took 0 bases from V and 8 from J, leaving 14 bases between them. The CDR3 is 15 amino acids. Germline assignment: CDR1 SGDLS and CDR2 YYNGEE. This CDR3 reads CASSVDTGVGEKLFF. As DNA, the CDR3 is TGTGCCAGCAGCGTAGACACAGGAGTGGGCGAAAAACTGTTTTTT.

The V gene is TRBV6-5, the J gene TRBJ1-1; D call uncertain. Trimming shortened V by 4 bases and J by 1 base, and 7 bases separated the two germline ends. The CDR3 is 13 residues long. The germline CDR1 and CDR2 sequences are MNHEY and SVGAGI. In DNA form, the CDR3 reads TGTGCCAGCAGTTGGATCAAGAACACTGAAGCTTTCTTT. This gives the protein CASSWIKNTEAFF.

The chain joins TRBV5-6 to TRBJ1-2; TRBD1 aligns across 9 bases. CDR3 length: 16 amino acids. With V trimmed by 4 bases and J by 5 bases, 12 bases remained unmatched. The germline V gene encodes CDR1 SGHDT and CDR2 YYEEEE. The CDR3 spells CASSHPRDRVFYGYTF. The CDR3 DNA sequence: TGTGCCAGCAGCCATCCCCGGGACAGGGTTTTTTATGGCTACACCTTC.

In the case of this clone: Given a far larger clone just one base away, this is likely a sequencing read error. The chain is built from TRBV27 and TRBJ2-7; 11 nucleotides agree with TRBD2. The CDR3 totals 15 residues. The germline V gene has CDR1 MNHEY and CDR2 SMNVEV (reference sequence). V lost 4 bases, J lost 0 bases, and 2 bases stayed unmatched. This CDR3 is CASSSTSGSSYEQYF. For the CDR3, the DNA is TGTGCCAGCAGTTCTACTAGCGGGAGCTCCTACGAGCAGTACTTC.

This clone was recorded a few times. The chain couples TRBV2 to TRBJ2-7; tentative D call: TRBD2 (6 bases). Germline V gene data show CDR1 as SNHLY and CDR2 as FYNNEI. The CDR3 has 12 residues. CDR3 nucleotide sequence: TGTATGGGGGGAACGAGCTCCTACGAGCAGTACTTC. Protein sequence: CMGGTSSYEQYF.

This clone was counted a few times. The chain has TRBV13 and TRBJ1-1; D is unresolved. V was pared by 1 base and J by 0 bases, with 3 bases between. The CDR3 spans 13 residues. Per germline, CDR1 PRHDT and CDR2 FYEKMQ (reference sequence). CDR3 protein: CASSLEMNTEAFF. In DNA form, the CDR3 reads TGTGCCAGCAGCTTAGAGATGAACACTGAAGCTTTCTTT.

DNA of the CDR3: TGTGCCAGCAGCTTAACGGAGGTGCAGTTCTTC. It encodes CASSLTEVQFF. The V and J genes are TRBV7-2 and TRBJ2-1, with a tentative D call TRBD2 (5 bases). This CDR3 comprises 11 residues. Trimming removed 2 bases from V and 12 bases from J, with 8 bases in between. CDR1 SGHTA and CDR2 FQGNSA come from the germline V gene.

This clone was found many times. This chain joins TRBV19 and TRBJ2-4; D is unclear. Looked up from germline, CDR1 is LNHDA and CDR2 is SQIVND (reference sequence). V lost 4 bases, J lost 0 bases, and 16 bases lay in between. This CDR3 has 17 amino acids. CDR3 coding DNA: TGTGCCAGTAGTACCCCTAGACTCACTCTAGCCAAAAACATTCAGTACTTC. It translates to CASSTPRLTLAKNIQYF.

The chain combines TRBV6-6 with TRBJ2-1; 7 bases line up with TRBD2. V shed 2 bases, J shed 8 bases, and the junction held 6 bases outside the gene matches. The CDR3 runs to 14 residues. Germline assignment: CDR1 MNHNY and CDR2 SVGAGI (reference sequence). The CDR3 region is CASSYLGLVHEQFF. In nucleotides, the CDR3 is TGTGCCAGCAGTTACCTAGGACTAGTTCATGAGCAGTTCTTC.

The chain employs TRBV25-1 and TRBJ2-5; D is possibly TRBD1 (5 bases). This CDR3 is built from 14 residues. V was cut by 7 bases and J by 3 bases, with 15 bases left in between. Germline V gives CDR1 MGHDK, CDR2 SYGVNS. The DNA of the CDR3 is TGTGCCAGCACCCCCGACAGTCCAGAAGAGACCCAGTACTTC. This translates into CASTPDSPEETQYF. The variable domain in full, with the rest retrieved from reference TRBV25-1 and TRBJ2-5, is EADIYQTPRYLVIGTGKKITLECSQTMGHDKMYWYQQDPGMELHLIHYSYGVNSTEKGDLSSESTVSRIRTEHFPLTLESARPSHTSQYLCASTPDSPEETQYFGPGTRLLVL.

Notes on this clone: Distinct nucleotide sequences in the sample also encode this CDR3. The V and J genes are TRBV4-1 and TRBJ1-3; tentative D call: TRBD1 (5 bases). The germline V gene encodes CDR1 MGHRA and CDR2 YSYEKL. Trimming took 0 bases from V and 1 from J, leaving 7 bases between them. The CDR3 contains 15 residues. The DNA for the CDR3 is TGCGCCAGCAGCCAAGACAGGGCTTCTGGAAACACCATATATTTT. Encoded protein: CASSQDRASGNTIYF.

CDR3: CASSYATSGIRNEQFF. CDR3 nucleotides: TGTGCCAGCAGTTATGCCACTAGCGGGATACGAAATGAGCAGTTCTTC. The chain employs TRBV6-5 and TRBJ2-1; 10 bases fit TRBD2. The CDR3 sequence is 16 residues long. V gave up 3 bases and J gave up 7 bases; unmatched junction bases: 9. CDR1 MNHEY and CDR2 SVGAGI come from the germline V gene.

This clone occurred many times. Other DNA sequences of this sample code for an identical CDR3. The chain carries TRBV7-6 and TRBJ1-1, with no clear D. This CDR3 has 13 amino acids. Germline V gives CDR1 SGHVS, CDR2 FNYEAQ. Deletions cut 2 bases from V and 1 base from J, with 5 bases between. The DNA of the CDR3 is TGTGCCAGCAGCTTATCGGCGAACACTGAAGCTTTCTTT. This sequence encodes CASSLSANTEAFF.

This clone counts as medium-sized (0.01 to 0.1%). This chain joins TRBV4-1 and TRBJ1-1; the D gene is possibly TRBD1 (6 bases). The CDR3 has 12 residues. Trimming pared 4 bases from V and 5 bases from J, leaving 8 bases between. The germline CDR1 and CDR2 sequences are MGHRA and YSYEKL. CDR3 nucleotides: TGCGCCAGCAGCCCACAGGGAACTGAAGCTTTCTTT. This sequence encodes CASSPQGTEAFF.

The chain links TRBV28 to TRBJ2-3; D call uncertain. Germline V gene lookup returns CDR1 MDHEN and CDR2 SYDVKM. Trimming took 6 bases from V and 4 from J, leaving 14 bases between them. The CDR3 sequence is 14 residues long. CDR3 DNA sequence: TGTGCCAGCAGCCGCCAGAGTAGGGCAGATACGCAGTATTTT. Translation gives CASSRQSRADTQYF.

The CDR3 nucleotides are TGTGCCACCAGCAGAGAACCGGGACAGGGAGGGCGCAATCAGCCCCAGCATTTT. Protein sequence: CATSREPGQGGRNQPQHF. The chain carries TRBV15 and TRBJ1-5; 9 positions agree with TRBD1. The J segment lost 2 bases and the V segment lost 0 bases, leaving 8 bases of the junction unmatched. The CDR3 length is 18 residues. From germline, CDR1 is LNHNV and CDR2 YYDKDF (reference sequence).

This clone was observed a few times. V gene TRBV27 combines with J gene TRBJ1-2; TRBD1 matches 8 bases. CDR3 size: 15 residues. With V trimmed by 6 bases and J by 5 bases, 11 bases remained unmatched. The germline CDR1 and CDR2 sequences are MNHEY and SMNVEV (reference sequence). The CDR3 spells CASSRTGRGDYGYTF. For the CDR3, the DNA is TGTGCCAGCAGCCGGACAGGGAGAGGTGATTATGGCTACACCTTC.